What follows are 3 T cell receptor beta chains derived from one specimen sequenced in a study of T cells in Graves' hyperthyroidism and ophthalmopathy (dated by TCRdb to the late 2010s). Receptors were amplified or captured by multiplex PCR. Sequencing was performed on an Illumina HiSeq 2000. TCR beta CDR3 regions were amplified from RNA transcripts. The first round of RT-PCR for the TCR CDR3 was performed with the HTBI primer set and the Qiagen OneStep RT-PCR kit. TCRdb passed the public sequencing reads through fastp at Q25 and MiXCR, retaining productive beta sequences. Rows are combined by CDR3 protein, so each entry shows the most common genes and DNA. The sample table holds 500,000 or so distinct CDR3 sequences, of which about 16% were seen once. The ten most abundant clones make up 25% to 30% of the sample. The specimen sequenced was blood. These receptors came from a woman aged 25 to 39 with Graves' ophthalmopathy.

This clonotype was counted at least ten times. V gene TRBV29-1 combines with J gene TRBJ2-5, with D perhaps TRBD1 (6 bases). The CDR3 covers 14 residues. Germline CDR1 and CDR2: SQVTM and ANQGSEA. Trimming stripped 4 bases from V and 2 bases from J, with 14 bases between. The CDR3 is CSVVQGTLQETQYF. CDR3 nucleotide sequence: TGCAGCGTTGTCCAGGGGACCCTTCAAGAGACCCAGTACTTC. The full variable domain, rest sourced from reference TRBV29-1 and TRBJ2-5, is SAVISQKPSRDICQRGTSLTIQCQVDSQVTMMFWYRQQPGQSLTLIATANQGSEATYESGFVIDKFPISRPNLTFSTLTVSNMSPEDSSIYLCSVVQGTLQETQYFGPGTRLLVL.

This chain connects TRBV6-5 to TRBJ2-5; 7 bases agree with TRBD2. The CDR3 contains 12 residues. Germline V gives CDR1 MNHEY, CDR2 SVGAGI. The trim removed 2 bases at V and 11 bases at J, leaving 5 bases unmatched. The CDR3 sequence is CASSYSGAGQYF. Here the CDR3 DNA reads TGTGCCAGCAGTTACAGCGGGGCAGGACAGTACTTC.

Many counts were recorded for this clonotype. The CDR3 nucleotides are TGTGCCAGCAGTCGTGACACTGAAGCTTTCTTT. Translated, it gives CASSRDTEAFF. The V gene is TRBV28, the J gene TRBJ1-1; no firm D call. The CDR3 runs to 11 residues. Trimming removed 5 bases from V and 3 bases from J, with 4 bases in between. CDR1 and CDR2 from the germline V gene are MDHEN and SYDVKM.